The 24 T cell receptor beta chains in this list originate from one sample, sequenced in a study of response to subunit inactivated influenza vaccine. Via MiXCR, TCRdb re-called the RT-PCR reads, giving one row per CDR3 protein. The profile covers about 700,000 distinct CDR3 sequences, with approximately 15% appearing a single time and 6% to 8% taken by the ten largest. This sample comprised PBMCs from blood, obtained 14 days before vaccination. The origin of the receptors is a man aged 50 to 59 who received an inactivated influenza vaccine.

There are a few counts of this clonotype. The genes are TRBV20-1 and TRBJ1-1, with D unresolved. Germline loops: CDR1 DFQATT, CDR2 SNEGSKA (reference sequence). This CDR3 comprises 13 residues. The germline V and J ends were trimmed by 5 bases and 0 bases, with 10 bases remaining between them. The CDR3 region has the DNA TGCAGTGCTTTCATTCAAATGAACACTGAAGCTTTCTTT. This gives the protein CSAFIQMNTEAFF.

The table lists this clonotype with a few counts. The chain is built from TRBV10-3 and TRBJ1-6, with D perhaps matching TRBD1 (5 bases). The V end lost 7 bases, the J end lost 3 bases, and 10 bases lay between the germline ends. The CDR3 is 14 amino acids. CDR1 is ENHRY, CDR2 SYGVKD, per germline. This chain's CDR3 is CAIKTDSYNSPLHF. CDR3 DNA: TGTGCCATCAAGACTGACAGCTATAATTCACCCCTCCACTTT.

This clonotype was seen a few times. The chain couples TRBV7-9 to TRBJ1-1, with 8 bases matching TRBD1. CDR1 is SEHNR and CDR2 is FQNEAQ in the germline V gene (reference sequence). This CDR3 comprises 15 residues. With V trimmed by 1 base and J by 5 bases, 6 bases remained unmatched. CDR3 in amino acids: CASSLGNRGVTEAFF. The CDR3 region has the DNA TGTGCCAGCAGCTTAGGTAACAGGGGGGTGACTGAAGCTTTCTTT. Together with reference TRBV7-9 and TRBJ1-1, the CDR3 gives the full variable domain: DTGVSQNPRHKITKRGQNVTFRCDPISEHNRLYWYRQTLGQGPEFLTYFQNEAQLEKSRLLSDRFSAERPKGSFSTLEIQRTEQGDSAMYLCASSLGNRGVTEAFFGQGTRLTVV.

V is TRBV3-1 and J is TRBJ2-1, with 10 nucleotides matching TRBD2. The V segment lost 5 bases and the J segment 6 bases; nucleotides outside the gene matches: 13. Germline CDR1 is LGHDT and CDR2 is YNNKEL (reference sequence). The CDR3 runs 17 residues. The CDR3, as DNA: TGTGCCAGCAGCTTAGTGGGCGGGCTAGCGGGGGTCAATGAGCAGTTCTTC. It translates to CASSLVGGLAGVNEQFF.

CDR3 loop: CASSSPGTPYNEQFF. Here the CDR3 DNA reads TGTGCCAGCAGTTCGCCAGGGACCCCCTACAATGAGCAGTTCTTC. The chain carries TRBV12-3 or TRBV12-4 and TRBJ2-1; D tentatively reads TRBD1 or TRBD2 (5 bases each). This CDR3 has 15 amino acids. Trimming removed 4 bases at V and 2 bases at J, with 12 bases between.

The sample holds a few counts of this clonotype. This chain joins TRBV15 and TRBJ2-5; either TRBD1 or TRBD2 may fit D (5 bases each). Germline V lookup: CDR1 LNHNV, CDR2 YYDKDF (reference sequence). V lost 1 base and J 1 base, leaving 7 bases between the germline ends. CDR3 length: 14 amino acids. CDR3 residues: CATSRAGTQETQYF. CDR3 DNA: TGTGCCACCAGCAGAGCGGGGACCCAAGAGACCCAGTACTTC. Looking up the rest from reference TRBV15 and TRBJ2-5 gives the full variable domain: DAMVIQNPRYQVTQFGKPVTLSCSQTLNHNVMYWYQQKSSQAPKLLFHYYDKDFNNEADTPDNFQSRRPNTSFCFLDIRSPGLGDTAMYLCATSRAGTQETQYFGPGTRLLVL.

The chain employs TRBV4-2 and TRBJ2-5, with D possibly TRBD1 on 6 matching bases. CDR3 length: 15 residues. Germline assignment: CDR1 LGHNA and CDR2 YNFKEQ. V was cut by 1 base and J by 3 bases, with 12 bases left in between. The CDR3 coding sequence is TGTGCCAGCAGCCAAGGAATGGCAGGGGAAGAGACCCAGTACTTC. It specifies CASSQGMAGEETQYF.

V gene TRBV4-2 combines with J gene TRBJ2-3; 9 positions agree with TRBD1. V trimming: 4 bases; J trimming: 4 bases; junction bases outside the gene matches: 9. Germline V CDR1 and CDR2: LGHNA, YNFKEQ. This CDR3 is built from 16 residues. The CDR3 region has the DNA TGTGCCAGCAGCCTGGGACAGGGTGCACGGTCAGATACGCAGTATTTT. It is translated as CASSLGQGARSDTQYF.

The chain combines TRBV5-5 with TRBJ2-1; either TRBD1 or TRBD2 may fit D (6 bases each). The CDR3 is 16 residues long. Trimming cost V 4 bases and J 0 bases, with 14 bases left between them. CDR1 and CDR2 from the germline V gene are SGHKS and YYEKEE (reference sequence). The CDR3 sequence: CASSPGAGNSYNEQFF. CDR3 bases: TGTGCCAGCAGCCCAGGGGCGGGGAACTCCTACAATGAGCAGTTCTTC.

The chain uses TRBV7-2 and TRBJ2-3, with 7 positions matching TRBD2. The CDR3 contains 13 residues. Losses at the gene ends were 1 base for V and 14 bases for J; bases not matched to a gene: 9. Germline values: CDR1 SGHTA, CDR2 FQGNSA. The CDR3 DNA reads as TGTGCCAGCAGCTTAGTAGCGGGTAGAGGTTTGTATTTT. Protein: CASSLVAGRGLYF.

This clonotype turned up a few times. The chain carries TRBV10-3 and TRBJ2-3, with D perhaps assigned TRBD1 or TRBD2 (5 bases each). This CDR3 contains 12 residues. Germline-derived CDR1 and CDR2 are ENHRY and SYGVKD. The V end lost 7 bases, the J end lost 3 bases, and 8 bases lay between the germline ends. The CDR3 DNA is TGTGCCATCAAAGAGGGGACAGATACGCAGTATTTT. Translating gives CAIKEGTDTQYF.

The chain uses TRBV18 and TRBJ1-1; no clear D. CDR3 size: 12 residues. V shed 5 bases and J shed 8 bases, with 12 bases lying between them. Germline V gene lookup returns CDR1 KGHSH and CDR2 LQKENI. Written as DNA, the CDR3 is TGTGCCAGCTCAACTAATTCAGCCGAAGCTTTCTTT. It encodes CASSTNSAEAFF.

The V gene is TRBV5-4, the J gene TRBJ2-1; 11 bases are a match to TRBD2. Germline-derived CDR1 and CDR2 are SGHNT and YYREEE (reference sequence). This CDR3 contains 20 residues. With V trimmed by 2 bases and J by 3 bases, 16 bases remained unmatched. CDR3 DNA sequence: TGTGCCAGCAGCTTCACACCGGGACTAGCGGTCGGCGGGTACTACAATGAGCAGTTCTTC. Translation: CASSFTPGLAVGGYYNEQFF.

This clonotype was detected a few times. This chain connects TRBV29-1 to TRBJ1-3; D possibly corresponds to TRBD1 (5 bases). CDR1 SQVTM and CDR2 ANQGSEA come from the germline V gene. The CDR3 is made up of 12 amino acids. Trimming removed 4 bases from V and 2 bases from J, with 6 bases in between. CDR3 region: CSVVTAGNTIYF. CDR3 DNA sequence: TGCAGCGTTGTGACAGCTGGAAACACCATATATTTT.

This clonotype was observed a few times. V gene TRBV3-1 combines with J gene TRBJ2-1; D not certain. The CDR3 is 18 residues long. Germline V lookup: CDR1 LGHDT, CDR2 YNNKEL (reference sequence). Trimming took off 0 bases at V and 0 bases at J, with 15 bases between the two ends. The CDR3 reads CASSQDSISLSSYNEQFF. CDR3 sequence (DNA): TGTGCCAGCAGCCAAGATTCGATCTCATTGAGCTCCTACAATGAGCAGTTCTTC.

This clonotype was seen only a few times. The chain couples TRBV4-3 to TRBJ2-5; D is possibly TRBD1 (5 bases). The CDR3 spans 15 residues. Germline loops: CDR1 LGHNA, CDR2 YSLEER. V dropped 8 bases and J dropped 5 bases, with 21 bases sitting between them. DNA for the CDR3: TGCGCCAGCTTTCATGGAGCCATAGGGGATGAGACCCAGTACTTC. Protein: CASFHGAIGDETQYF.

This clonotype was detected many times. The V gene is TRBV18, the J gene TRBJ2-1; 14 bases fit TRBD2. From germline, CDR1 is KGHSH and CDR2 LQKENI. The CDR3 covers 15 residues. V lost 4 bases, J lost 10 bases, and 6 bases stayed unmatched. Written as DNA, the CDR3 is TGTGCCAGCTCACAGGGACTAGCGGGAGCAGGGGAGCAGTTCTTC. Its protein product is CASSQGLAGAGEQFF.

This clonotype was seen a few times. This sequence joins TRBV10-2 and TRBJ1-2, with 7 nucleotides matching TRBD1. The CDR3 totals 15 residues. The germline gives CDR1 WSHSY, CDR2 SAAADI. With V trimmed by 8 bases and J by 0 bases, 9 bases remained unmatched. CDR3 sequence reads: CASFEGGRTNYGYTF. CDR3 DNA sequence: TGCGCCAGCTTTGAAGGGGGCAGGACTAACTATGGCTACACCTTC.

This chain links TRBV7-2 with TRBJ1-4; D is uncertain. V lost 5 bases and J lost 0, with 7 bases in between. Germline V gene lookup returns CDR1 SGHTA and CDR2 FQGNSA. The CDR3 loop spans 14 amino acids. In nucleotides, the CDR3 is TGTGCCAGCAGCCCAGATACAACTAATGAAAAACTGTTTTTT. Its translation is CASSPDTTNEKLFF.

This clonotype was counted between two and nine times. This chain uses TRBV9 with TRBJ2-3; D unresolved. This CDR3 comprises 15 residues. V was shortened by 0 bases and J by 2 bases, with 10 bases between the two germline ends. From germline, CDR1 is SGDLS and CDR2 YYNGEE. CDR3: CASSVAGRITDTQYF. DNA of the CDR3: TGTGCCAGCAGCGTAGCAGGCAGGATCACAGATACGCAGTATTTT.

V usage is TRBV7-9 and J usage is TRBJ2-1; 10 bases line up with TRBD2. Germline loops: CDR1 SEHNR, CDR2 FQNEAQ (reference sequence). J lost 1 base, V lost 4 bases, and 7 bases had no gene match. There are 17 residues in the CDR3. As DNA, the CDR3 is TGTGCCAGCAGCTCCTCTAGCGGGAGCTATTCCTACAATGAGCAGTTCTTC. It translates to CASSSSSGSYSYNEQFF. Variable domain in full (rest from reference TRBV7-9 and TRBJ2-1): DTGVSQNPRHKITKRGQNVTFRCDPISEHNRLYWYRQTLGQGPEFLTYFQNEAQLEKSRLLSDRFSAERPKGSFSTLEIQRTEQGDSAMYLCASSSSSGSYSYNEQFFGPGTRLTVL.

The chain is built from TRBV6-2 or TRBV6-3 and TRBJ2-5; 11 bases are a match to TRBD2. Germline assignment: CDR1 MNHEY and CDR2 SVGEGT. The CDR3 is 16 residues long. The V and J ends lost 5 bases and 4 bases, in that order; junction bases with no gene match: 9. The CDR3, as DNA: TGTGCCAGCAGTGCTACCCTAGCGGGGGGAGGAGAGACCCAGTACTTC. It specifies CASSATLAGGGETQYF.

V usage is TRBV24-1 and J usage is TRBJ2-3; no definite D call. This CDR3 is built from 15 residues. V shed 2 bases and J shed 4 bases, with 12 bases lying between them. Germline V gene lookup returns CDR1 KGHDR and CDR2 SFDVKD. The CDR3 DNA sequence: TGTGCCACCAGTGATTGGGGTCTCGGTGCAGATACGCAGTATTTT. It specifies CATSDWGLGADTQYF.

This clonotype has only a few counts. V usage is TRBV10-3 and J usage is TRBJ2-5, with D possibly TRBD2 on 5 matching bases. From germline, CDR1 is ENHRY and CDR2 SYGVKD. Trimming shortened V by 3 bases and J by 0 bases, and 14 bases separated the two germline ends. The CDR3 has 16 residues. CDR3 residues: CAISEDLRVYQETQYF. The CDR3, as DNA: TGTGCCATCAGTGAAGACCTGCGGGTGTACCAAGAGACCCAGTACTTC.